The text below deals with one T cell receptor (beta chain). The sample belongs to a study of blood T cell repertoires in COVID-19. Study-wide context: From the United States, Italy and Spain came samples of acute and convalescent COVID-19. PBMCs, B-cell-depleted T cells, or T cells were the source of the cDNA or gDNA that made up the material.

V lost 7 bases to trimming and J lost 10 bases; unmatched junction nucleotides: 9. The CDR3 is 13 amino acids. The germline gives CDR1 LNHDA, CDR2 SQIVND (reference sequence). As processed by the authors: By means of reference gene primer amplification, nucleated cell counts were estimated. Assay used: immunoSEQ multiplex PCR; TCRdb lists only in-frame clones, some missing. V, J and clone size were drawn from that table, and D and trimming were deduced from the DNA. Altogether about 240,000 clones are present, around 83% being singletons, with the ten largest covering 9.5% to 15%. The specimen was peripheral blood. The source of this sequence is a woman aged 55-70 years with active or convalescent COVID-19. This chain joins TRBV19 and TRBJ2-1; 8 bases match TRBD1. CDR3 DNA sequence: TGTGCCAGTACTTCAAGGACAGGGAACGAGCAGTTCTTC. It encodes CASTSRTGNEQFF.